What follows are 30 T cell receptor beta chains derived from one specimen sequenced in a study of patients and donors after allogeneic stem cell transplantation. TCRdb analysed the RT-PCR reads with MiXCR anew, one entry per CDR3 protein. The sample carries 900,000 to 1,000,000 distinct CDR3 sequences, roughly 18% recorded once. The source material was blood, either unsorted or a sorted T cell fraction (not recorded which). These receptors were taken from a human donor who was either an allogeneic HSCT recipient or a stem cell or donor lymphocyte infusion donor (not recorded which). It is not recorded whose cells these are; they may come from a transplant donor.

The V call is TRBV5-1, the J call TRBJ2-1; no firm D call. Looked up from germline, CDR1 is SGHRS and CDR2 is YFSETQ. Trimming took off 1 base at V and 0 bases at J, with 11 bases between the two ends. This CDR3 has 16 residues. The CDR3 bases are TGCGCCAGCAGCTTGTTGCAGAGTAGCTCCTACAATGAGCAGTTCTTC. Translated, it gives CASSLLQSSSYNEQFF.

This clonotype was detected only a few times. The chain has TRBV29-1 and TRBJ1-2; D remains unclear. Germline CDR1 and CDR2: SQVTM and ANQGSEA. The CDR3 runs to 14 residues. The ends were cut back, 3 bases at V and 0 bases at J, with 11 bases in the middle. The CDR3: CSVDEGSANYGYTF. CDR3 nucleotides: TGCAGCGTTGACGAGGGTTCAGCTAACTATGGCTACACCTTC.

This clonotype was seen repeatedly, ten times or more. The CDR3 spells CSVRTVGTYNEQFF. CDR3 nucleotides: TGCAGCGTTCGGACAGTGGGGACTTACAATGAGCAGTTCTTC. The V gene is TRBV29-1, the J gene TRBJ2-1, with D perhaps assigned TRBD1 or TRBD2 (6 bases each). CDR3 length equals 14 residues. With 5 bases removed from V and 4 bases from J, the gap between germline ends came to 15 bases. Germline V gene lookup returns CDR1 SQVTM and CDR2 ANQGSEA.

This clonotype has only a few counts. The chain uses TRBV10-3 and TRBJ2-5; 9 nucleotides match TRBD1. This CDR3 is built from 15 residues. CDR1 and CDR2 from the germline V gene are ENHRY and SYGVKD. The ends lost 3 bases at V and 4 bases at J; junction bases unmatched: 6. The CDR3 DNA is TGTGCCATCAGTGAACAGGGACAGGGTGCAGAGACCCAGTACTTC. It is translated as CAISEQGQGAETQYF.

The chain links TRBV19 to TRBJ2-1; D possibly uses TRBD1 or TRBD2 (6 bases each). This CDR3 region has 16 residues. V was shortened by 5 bases and J by 5 bases, with 19 bases between the two germline ends. The V gene's germline CDR1 is LNHDA and CDR2 SQIVND (reference sequence). CDR3 sequence reads: CASSLDGGLPNNEQFF. CDR3 bases: TGTGCCAGTAGTCTGGATGGGGGGCTTCCGAACAATGAGCAGTTCTTC.

The rearrangement links TRBV2 to TRBJ2-5, with a weak D call TRBD1 (5 bases). The germline CDR1 and CDR2 sequences are SNHLY and FYNNEI. The CDR3 contains 14 residues. The V end was cut by 8 bases, the J end by 0 bases, with 13 bases between. The CDR3 is CASADSLNQETQYF. The DNA for the CDR3 is TGTGCCAGCGCCGACAGCCTCAACCAAGAGACCCAGTACTTC. Complete variable domain (other parts from reference TRBV2 and TRBJ2-5): EPEVTQTPSHQVTQMGQEVILRCVPISNHLYFYWYRQILGQKVEFLVSFYNNEISEKSEIFDDQFSVERPDGSNFTLKIRSTKLEDSAMYFCASADSLNQETQYFGPGTRLLVL.

A few counts support this clonotype. The chain links TRBV9 to TRBJ1-2; TRBD1 might be the D (5 bases). Germline V lookup: CDR1 SGDLS, CDR2 YYNGEE. V was pared by 3 bases and J by 4 bases, with 10 bases between. This CDR3 contains 13 residues. CDR3 sequence (DNA): TGTGCCAGCAGCGGCCGACAGATCTATGGCTACACCTTC. Protein product: CASSGRQIYGYTF.

The gene calls are TRBV7-9 and TRBJ2-1; D is tentatively TRBD1 or TRBD2 (5 bases each). The CDR3 has 16 residues. Germline V lookup: CDR1 SEHNR, CDR2 FQNEAQ (reference sequence). Trimming took 6 bases from V and 6 from J, leaving 21 bases between them. The CDR3 region has the DNA TGTGCCAGCAGATCCTCCGGGACGGAACGTTCCAATGAGCAGTTCTTC. Translating gives CASRSSGTERSNEQFF.

This clonotype was seen just once. The chain combines TRBV19 with TRBJ2-1; 7 bases fit TRBD2. Unmatched junction bases numbered 6, after V lost 1 base and J lost 0 bases. The CDR3 has 17 residues. The germline gives CDR1 LNHDA, CDR2 SQIVND (reference sequence). CDR3 sequence reads: CASSIGRTSVSYNEQFF. The CDR3 DNA is TGTGCCAGTAGTATAGGGAGGACTAGTGTCTCCTACAATGAGCAGTTCTTC.

The chain employs TRBV9 and TRBJ2-7; 8 bases are a match to TRBD1. Germline values: CDR1 SGDLS, CDR2 YYNGEE. This CDR3 comprises 14 residues. V dropped 0 bases and J dropped 5; count of bases not matched to a gene: 4. This CDR3 reads CASSVGPGGHEQYF. The CDR3 nucleotides read TGTGCCAGCAGCGTAGGGCCAGGGGGCCACGAGCAGTACTTC.

At least ten counts were recorded for this clonotype. V is TRBV5-1 and J is TRBJ1-1; D remains unclear. Trimming removed 3 bases from V and 7 bases from J, with 13 bases in between. This CDR3 spans 13 amino acids. CDR1 and CDR2 (germline): SGHRS, YFSETQ. The DNA of the CDR3 is TGCGCCAGCAGCTATGGGTTTTTGGGTGAAGCTTTCTTT. As protein: CASSYGFLGEAFF.

The chain has TRBV5-1 and TRBJ2-1; 7 nucleotides match TRBD2. This CDR3 contains 15 residues. Germline V lookup: CDR1 SGHRS, CDR2 YFSETQ. V lost 4 bases to trimming and J lost 6 bases; unmatched junction nucleotides: 10. CDR3 protein: CASSLLSGGTNEQFF. Here the CDR3 DNA reads TGCGCCAGCAGCCTCTTATCGGGAGGCACCAATGAGCAGTTCTTC.

The chain has TRBV6-1 and TRBJ2-7; 9 bases match TRBD1. The V gene's germline CDR1 is MNHNS and CDR2 SASEGT. With V trimmed by 10 bases and J by 1 base, 8 bases remained unmatched. This CDR3 spans 14 amino acids. The DNA of the CDR3 is TGTGCCACCACTGGGACAGGGAAGTCCTACGAGCAGTACTTC. It yields the protein CATTGTGKSYEQYF.

The chain employs TRBV4-3 and TRBJ2-7; no reliable D call. The germline gives CDR1 LGHNA, CDR2 YSLEER. Trimming took off 1 base at V and 5 bases at J, with 12 bases between the two ends. This CDR3 spans 14 amino acids. The CDR3 here is CASSQVGHANEQYF. The CDR3 DNA reads TGCGCCAGCAGCCAAGTCGGTCATGCCAACGAGCAGTACTTC.

This clonotype occurred a few times. This rearrangement joins TRBV7-8 to TRBJ2-5; either TRBD1 or TRBD2 may supply D (5 bases each). Germline V gene data show CDR1 as SGHVS and CDR2 as FQNEAQ. Trimming took off 1 base at V and 3 bases at J, with 12 bases between the two ends. The CDR3 runs to 15 residues. The CDR3 DNA follows: TGTGCCAGCAGCTTAGGTACTAGGGGCAAAGAGACCCAGTACTTC. This gives the protein CASSLGTRGKETQYF. The whole variable domain, remainder taken from reference TRBV7-8 and TRBJ2-5, is GAGVSQSPRYKVAKRGQDVALRCDPISGHVSLFWYQQALGQGPEFLTYFQNEAQLDKSGLPSDRFFAERPEGSVSTLKIQRTQQEDSAVYLCASSLGTRGKETQYFGPGTRLLVL.

The gene calls are TRBV6-2 or TRBV6-3 and TRBJ2-5; the match to TRBD1 covers 10 bases. The germline gives CDR1 MNHEY, CDR2 SVGEGT. V trimming: 5 bases; J trimming: 5 bases; junction bases outside the gene matches: 5. The CDR3 runs 14 residues. CDR3 in DNA: TGTGCCAGCAGTCAGCCGGGACAGGGGGAGACCCAGTACTTC. This gives the protein CASSQPGQGETQYF.

This clonotype was seen at least ten times. This sequence joins TRBV7-9 and TRBJ2-1; D possibly corresponds to TRBD1 (5 bases). Germline lookup yields CDR1 SEHNR and CDR2 FQNEAQ (reference sequence). CDR3 length equals 12 residues. Trimming took off 2 bases at V and 10 bases at J, with 9 bases between the two ends. In DNA, the CDR3 is TGTGCCAGCAGCTTAATAGGGGCAGAGCAGTTCTTC. It is translated as CASSLIGAEQFF.

Comment on this clonotype: It is likely a read error, because the conserved phenylalanine at the end of the CDR3 is missing. V and J are TRBV9 and TRBJ2-1, with 7 bases identical to TRBD1. There are 16 residues in the CDR3. Germline lookup yields CDR1 SGDLS and CDR2 YYNGEE. V was pared by 4 bases and J by 1 base, with 8 bases of the junction left unmatched. CDR3 sequence reads: CASSSRTGESYNEQFL. CDR3 nucleotide sequence: TGTGCCAGCAGCTCCAGAACAGGGGAGTCCTACAATGAGCAGTTCCTC.

This clonotype was counted between two and nine times. J is TRBJ2-2 and V is TRBV12-3 or TRBV12-4, with D possibly called TRBD1 or TRBD2 (5 bases each). This CDR3 comprises 17 residues. The V and J ends lost 3 bases and 0 bases respectively, with 14 bases between them. DNA for the CDR3: TGTGCCAGCAGTTTTTGGAGTGGGGGTACGAACACCGGGGAGCTGTTTTTT. It encodes CASSFWSGGTNTGELFF.

This chain links TRBV24-1 with TRBJ2-1; tentatively, D is TRBD2 (7 bases). The CDR3 covers 15 residues. The germline gives CDR1 KGHDR, CDR2 SFDVKD. V lost 3 bases to trimming and J lost 5 bases, with 13 bases between them. The CDR3 spells CATSDGGGSHNEQFF. The CDR3 bases are TGTGCCACCAGTGATGGGGGGGGCTCACACAATGAGCAGTTCTTC.

With respect to this clonotype: One junction end disagrees with the germline gene, perhaps due to a read error. The chain links TRBV6-1 to TRBJ1-2, with 7 positions matching TRBD1. This CDR3 comprises 15 residues. CDR1 is MNHNS and CDR2 is SASEGT in the germline V gene. The CDR3 protein is CASSPGGTAKYGYTF. DNA for the CDR3: TGTGCCAGCAGCCCCGGAGGGACAGCTAAATATGGCTACACCTTC.

The chain recombines TRBV12-3 or TRBV12-4 with TRBJ2-1; D uncertain. The CDR3 runs to 12 residues. Trimming removed 1 base from V and 9 bases from J, with 7 bases in between. The CDR3 nucleotides are TGTGCCAGCAGTTTAGGACCGTCTGAGCAGTTCTTC. Translating gives CASSLGPSEQFF.

This chain connects TRBV7-9 to TRBJ2-3; D not certain. The CDR3 consists of 13 residues. Germline V gene lookup returns CDR1 SEHNR and CDR2 FQNEAQ (reference sequence). V was clipped by 5 bases and J by 4 bases, with 10 bases between them. Written as DNA, the CDR3 is TGTGCCAGCAGCCCCGGGTGGGCAGATACGCAGTATTTT. It codes for CASSPGWADTQYF.

The chain joins TRBV30 to TRBJ1-2; tentatively, D is TRBD1 (6 bases). The ends were cut back, 3 bases at V and 4 bases at J, with 15 bases in the middle. The CDR3 sequence is 14 residues long. Per germline, CDR1 GTSNPN and CDR2 SVGIG (reference sequence). CDR3 bases: TGTGCCTGGAGGATCACAGGGAGCTTCTATGGCTACACCTTC. Protein: CAWRITGSFYGYTF.

This clonotype was recorded a few times. CDR3 amino acids: CASRRASGPSTDTQYF. CDR3 sequence (DNA): TGTGCCAGCCGGCGGGCTAGCGGACCTAGCACAGATACGCAGTATTTT. The chain employs TRBV12-3 or TRBV12-4 and TRBJ2-3; 7 bases are shared with TRBD2. V was pared by 8 bases and J by 0 bases, with 11 bases of the junction left unmatched. The CDR3 loop spans 16 amino acids.

This chain connects TRBV7-2 to TRBJ2-7, with D tentatively TRBD1 (5 bases). V gave up 0 bases and J gave up 2 bases, with 11 bases separating them. This CDR3 has 15 amino acids. CDR1 and CDR2 (germline): SGHTA, FQGNSA. The CDR3 region is CASSLAVTGPYEQYF. DNA for the CDR3: TGTGCCAGCAGCTTAGCCGTTACAGGCCCCTACGAGCAGTACTTC.

This clonotype has more than one count but fewer than ten. The rearrangement joins TRBV12-3 or TRBV12-4 to TRBJ2-1, with TRBD2 matching 8 bases. The CDR3 loop spans 16 amino acids. With 6 bases clipped from V and 9 bases from J, the junction kept 16 bases outside the gene matches. In DNA form, the CDR3 reads TGTGCCAGCAGACCCAATTCCGGGACTAGTATGGCTGAGCAGTTCTTC. Translation gives CASRPNSGTSMAEQFF.

This clonotype has more than one count but fewer than ten. This chain uses TRBV6-2 or TRBV6-3 with TRBJ2-7; no reliable D call. Trimming cost V 6 bases and J 7 bases, with 19 bases left between them. The CDR3 runs 14 residues. The germline CDR1 and CDR2 sequences are MNHEY and SVGEGT. The DNA of the CDR3 is TGTGCCAGCAGCACAAACCCGGATTTGGCAGAGCAGTACTTC. Translating it yields CASSTNPDLAEQYF.

This clonotype was observed once. The chain joins TRBV15 to TRBJ2-5; D gene ambiguous. Germline V lookup: CDR1 LNHNV, CDR2 YYDKDF (reference sequence). The ends were cut back, 4 bases at V and 5 bases at J, with 14 bases in the middle. The CDR3 has 14 residues. CDR3 amino acids: CATSILLGSETQYF. Here the CDR3 DNA reads TGTGCCACCAGCATACTTCTGGGGTCGGAGACCCAGTACTTC.

This clonotype was counted a few times. V and J are TRBV12-3 or TRBV12-4 and TRBJ1-1; 7 bases match TRBD1. After removal of 2 bases from V and 0 bases from J, the junction contained 12 bases not matched to a gene. The CDR3 consists of 18 residues. The CDR3 reads CASSLTRDSLSLNTEAFF. The CDR3 bases are TGTGCCAGCAGTTTAACCAGGGACAGCTTATCCCTGAACACTGAAGCTTTCTTT.